The subject of this entry is one T cell receptor (beta chain). Antigen unknown. It may be a read error: a sequence one base away is much more abundant. From germline, CDR1 is SQVTM and CDR2 ANQGSEA. The CDR3 runs to 13 residues. The data belong to a study of CD8 T cells in ankylosing spondylitis. General study points: A CD8+ phenotype characterized the disease-linked clones, which were relatively rare in peripheral blood.

It was by quantitative 5'-RACE with molecular barcodes that TCR beta libraries were made. Via MiXCR, TCRdb re-called the 5' RACE reads, giving one row per CDR3 protein. The data show a few hundred thousand distinct CDR3 sequences, 18% seen once. V usage is TRBV29-1 and J usage is TRBJ2-1; 12 nucleotides align to TRBD2. This sequence was found in a male donor with ankylosing spondylitis or in good health (not recorded which). Sequenced sample: blood, either unsorted or a sorted T cell fraction (not recorded which). The CDR3 region has the DNA TGCGGCGCCCTAGCGGGAGGGCTCGGGGAGCAGTTCTTC. Encoded protein: CGALAGGLGEQFF.